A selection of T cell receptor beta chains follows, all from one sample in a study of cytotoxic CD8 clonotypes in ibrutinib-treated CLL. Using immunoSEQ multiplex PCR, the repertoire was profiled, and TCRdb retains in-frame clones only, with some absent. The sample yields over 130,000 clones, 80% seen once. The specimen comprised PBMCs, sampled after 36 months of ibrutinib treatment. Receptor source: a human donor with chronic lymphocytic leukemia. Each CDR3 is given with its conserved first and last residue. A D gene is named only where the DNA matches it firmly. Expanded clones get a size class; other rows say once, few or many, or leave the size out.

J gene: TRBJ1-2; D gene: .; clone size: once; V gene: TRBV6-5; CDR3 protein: CASSFGTSDYGYTF; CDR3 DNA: TGTGCCAGCAGTTTCGGGACGTCGGACTATGGCTACACCTTC
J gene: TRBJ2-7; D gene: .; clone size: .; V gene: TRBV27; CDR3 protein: CASSLGRSYEQYF; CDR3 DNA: TGTGCCAGCAGTTTGGGACGGTCCTACGAGCAGTACTTC
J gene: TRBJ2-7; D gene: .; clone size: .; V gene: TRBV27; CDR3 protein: CASSFHISYEQYF; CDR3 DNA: TGTGCCAGCAGTTTTCATATTTCCTACGAGCAGTACTTC
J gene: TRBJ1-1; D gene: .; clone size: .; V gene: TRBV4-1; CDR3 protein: CASSQDAGRRNTEAFF; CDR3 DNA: TGCGCCAGCAGCCAAGATGCCGGGAGAAGAAACACTGAAGCTTTCTTT
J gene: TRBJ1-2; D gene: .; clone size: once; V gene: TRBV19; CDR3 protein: CASSRQGVTYGYTF; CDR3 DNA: TGTGCCAGTAGTCGGCAGGGTGTTACCTATGGCTACACCTTC
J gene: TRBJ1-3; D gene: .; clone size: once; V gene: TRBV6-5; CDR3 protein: CASSPQNSGNTIYF; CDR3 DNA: TGTGCCAGCAGCCCACAGAACTCTGGAAACACCATATATTTT
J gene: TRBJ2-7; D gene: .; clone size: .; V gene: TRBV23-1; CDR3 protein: CASTLPESPYEQYF; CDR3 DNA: TGCGCCAGCACCCTACCGGAATCTCCCTACGAGCAGTACTTC
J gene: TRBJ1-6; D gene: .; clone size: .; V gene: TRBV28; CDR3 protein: CASSWGGNSPLHF; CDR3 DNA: TGTGCCAGCAGTTGGGGTGGTAATTCACCCCTCCACTTT
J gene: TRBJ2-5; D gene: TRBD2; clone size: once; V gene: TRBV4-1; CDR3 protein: CASSQATSDLETQYF; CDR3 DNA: TGCGCCAGCAGCCAAGCCACTAGCGACTTAGAGACCCAGTACTTC
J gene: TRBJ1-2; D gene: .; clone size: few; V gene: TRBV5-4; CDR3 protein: CASSPGLDQGYTF; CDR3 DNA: TGTGCCAGCAGCCCGGGACTAGATCAGGGCTACACCTTC
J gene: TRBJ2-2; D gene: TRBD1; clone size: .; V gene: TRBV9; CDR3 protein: CASSARDRGNTGELFF; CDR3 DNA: TGTGCCAGCAGCGCCCGCGACAGGGGGAACACCGGGGAGCTGTTTTTT
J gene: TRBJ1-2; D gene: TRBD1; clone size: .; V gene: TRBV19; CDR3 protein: CASSKLPGQGDGYTF; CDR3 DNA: TGTGCCAGTAGTAAACTACCGGGACAGGGCGATGGCTACACCTTC
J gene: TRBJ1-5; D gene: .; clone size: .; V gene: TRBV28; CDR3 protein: CASSFRGSNQPQHF; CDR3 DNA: TGTGCCAGCAGCTTTCGGGGGAGCAATCAGCCCCAGCATTTT
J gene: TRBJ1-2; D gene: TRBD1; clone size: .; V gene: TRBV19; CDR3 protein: CASTLGAGGPRSYGYTF; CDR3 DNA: TGTGCCAGTACCCTTGGAGCAGGGGGCCCTCGAAGCTATGGCTACACCTTC
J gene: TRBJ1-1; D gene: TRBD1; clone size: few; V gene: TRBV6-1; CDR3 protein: CASSARDSRNTEAFF; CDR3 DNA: TGTGCCAGCAGTGCGCGGGACAGCAGGAACACTGAAGCTTTCTTT
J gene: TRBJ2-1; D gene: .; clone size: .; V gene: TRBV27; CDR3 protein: CASRSGTPYNEQFF; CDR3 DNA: TGTGCCAGCAGGTCCGGGACGCCTTACAATGAGCAGTTCTTC
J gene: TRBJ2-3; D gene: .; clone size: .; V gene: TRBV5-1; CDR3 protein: CASSIGPTDTQYF; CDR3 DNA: TGCGCCAGCAGCATCGGACCCACAGATACGCAGTATTTT
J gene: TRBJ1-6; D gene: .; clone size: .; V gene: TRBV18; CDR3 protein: CASTQVRDNSPLHF; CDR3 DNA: TGTGCCAGCACACAGGTGAGGGATAATTCACCCCTCCACTTT
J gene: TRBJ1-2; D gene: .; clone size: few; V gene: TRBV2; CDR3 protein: CASSEFSSASAYGYTF; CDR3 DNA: TGTGCCAGCAGTGAGTTCTCGTCAGCTTCTGCCTATGGCTACACCTTC
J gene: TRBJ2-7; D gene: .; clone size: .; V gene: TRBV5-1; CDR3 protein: CASSLAQDYEQYF; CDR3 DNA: TGCGCCAGCAGCTTGGCCCAGGACTACGAGCAGTACTTC
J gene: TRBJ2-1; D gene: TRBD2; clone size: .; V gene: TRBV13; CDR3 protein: CASSLSGSGYNEQFF; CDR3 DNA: TGTGCCAGCAGCTTAAGCGGGAGCGGTTACAATGAGCAGTTCTTC
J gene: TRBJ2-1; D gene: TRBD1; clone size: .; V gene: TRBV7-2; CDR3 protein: CASSSTGGAYNEQFF; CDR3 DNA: TGTGCCAGCAGCTCAACAGGGGGCGCCTACAATGAGCAGTTCTTC
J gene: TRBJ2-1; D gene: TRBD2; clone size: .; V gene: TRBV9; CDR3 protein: CASSPYLAGPYNEQFF; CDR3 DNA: TGTGCCAGCAGCCCTTACCTAGCGGGACCTTACAATGAGCAGTTCTTC
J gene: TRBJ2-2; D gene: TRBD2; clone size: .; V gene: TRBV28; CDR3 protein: CASSLLGRASVRTGELFF; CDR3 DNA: TGTGCCAGCAGTTTACTAGGGAGGGCCAGCGTAAGAACCGGGGAGCTGTTTTTT
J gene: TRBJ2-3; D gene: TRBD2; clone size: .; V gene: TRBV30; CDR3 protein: CAISGGDTDTQYF; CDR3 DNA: TGTGCCATTAGCGGGGGCGACACAGATACGCAGTATTTT
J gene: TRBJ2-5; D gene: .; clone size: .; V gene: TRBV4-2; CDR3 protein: CASSQRVLVTGQETQYF; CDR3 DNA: TGTGCCAGCAGCCAAAGGGTACTTGTGACGGGCCAAGAGACCCAGTACTTC
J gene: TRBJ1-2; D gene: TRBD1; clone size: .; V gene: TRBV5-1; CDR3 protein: CASSSTGEYGYTF; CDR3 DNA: TGCGCCAGCAGCTCTACAGGGGAGTACGGCTACACCTTC
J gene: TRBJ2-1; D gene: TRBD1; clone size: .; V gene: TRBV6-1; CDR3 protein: CASSEPTGTDEQFF; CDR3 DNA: TGTGCCAGCAGTGAACCGACAGGGACCGATGAGCAGTTCTTC
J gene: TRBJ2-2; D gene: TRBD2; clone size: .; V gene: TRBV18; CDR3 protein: CASSPPLAGVGELFF; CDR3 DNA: TGTGCCAGCTCACCCCCACTAGCGGGGGTCGGGGAGCTGTTTTTT
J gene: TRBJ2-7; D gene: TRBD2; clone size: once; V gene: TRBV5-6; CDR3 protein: CASSFTSGRPHEQYF; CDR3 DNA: TGTGCCAGCAGCTTTACTAGCGGGAGGCCGCACGAGCAGTACTTC
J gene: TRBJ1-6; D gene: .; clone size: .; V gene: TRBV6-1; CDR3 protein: CASSYTYNSPLHF; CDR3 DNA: TGTGCCAGCAGTTATACCTATAATTCACCCCTCCACTTT
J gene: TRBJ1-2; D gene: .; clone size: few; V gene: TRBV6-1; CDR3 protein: CASSSERPTF; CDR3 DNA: TGTGCCAGCAGTTCGGAACGCCCCACCTTC
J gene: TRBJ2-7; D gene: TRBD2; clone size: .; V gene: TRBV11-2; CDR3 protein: CASSAGLVGYEQYF; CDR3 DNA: TGTGCCAGCAGCGCGGGACTAGTGGGGTACGAGCAGTACTTC
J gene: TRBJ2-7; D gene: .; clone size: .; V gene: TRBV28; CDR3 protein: CASATLRGYEQYF; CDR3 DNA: TGTGCCAGCGCGACCCTGAGGGGCTACGAGCAGTACTTC
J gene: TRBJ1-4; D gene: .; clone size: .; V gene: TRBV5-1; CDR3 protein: CASSLRTDRPEKLFF; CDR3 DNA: TGCGCCAGCAGCTTGAGGACAGACAGGCCTGAAAAACTGTTTTTT
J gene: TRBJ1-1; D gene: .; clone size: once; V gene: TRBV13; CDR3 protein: CASSLLGEAYTEAFF; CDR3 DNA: TGTGCCAGCAGCTTACTAGGGGAAGCATACACTGAAGCTTTCTTT
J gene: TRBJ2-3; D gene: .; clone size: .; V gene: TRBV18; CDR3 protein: CASSPPWSGDNTDTQYF; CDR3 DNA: TGTGCCAGCTCACCCCCATGGTCTGGGGACAACACAGATACGCAGTATTTT
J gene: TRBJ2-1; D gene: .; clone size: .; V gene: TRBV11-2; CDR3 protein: CASSLVVGGTKKFF; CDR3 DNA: TGTGCCAGCAGCTTAGTGGTTGGGGGGACAAAAAAGTTCTTC
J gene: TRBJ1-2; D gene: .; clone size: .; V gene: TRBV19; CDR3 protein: CASSITWGSYTF; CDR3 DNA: TGTGCCAGTAGTATAACTTGGGGGAGCTACACCTTC
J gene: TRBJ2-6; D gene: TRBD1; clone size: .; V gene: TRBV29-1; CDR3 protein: CRKRWSGTGGGTPHSGANVLTF; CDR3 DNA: TGCAGAAAACGTTGGTCCGGGACAGGGGGCGGAACCCCCCATTCTGGGGCCAACGTCCTGACTTTC
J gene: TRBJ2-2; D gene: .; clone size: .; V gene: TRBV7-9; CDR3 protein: CASSSTILGTGELFF; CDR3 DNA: TGTGCCAGCAGCTCGACCATCTTGGGCACCGGGGAGCTGTTTTTT
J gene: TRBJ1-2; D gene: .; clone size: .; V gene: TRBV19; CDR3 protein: CASSIITQGHGYTF; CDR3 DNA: TGTGCCAGTAGTATTATCACGCAGGGACACGGCTACACCTTC
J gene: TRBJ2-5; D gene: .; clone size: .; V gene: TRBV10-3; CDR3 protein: CAISEQGTQETQYF; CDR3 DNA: TGTGCCATCAGTGAACAGGGAACCCAAGAGACCCAGTACTTC
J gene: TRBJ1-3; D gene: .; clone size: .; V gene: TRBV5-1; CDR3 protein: CASSPDSGNTIYF; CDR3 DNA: TGCGCCAGCAGCCCCGACTCTGGAAACACCATATATTTT
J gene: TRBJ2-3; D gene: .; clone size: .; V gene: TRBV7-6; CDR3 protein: CASSLVMAWDTQYF; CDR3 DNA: TGTGCCAGCAGCTTAGTCATGGCATGGGATACGCAGTATTTT
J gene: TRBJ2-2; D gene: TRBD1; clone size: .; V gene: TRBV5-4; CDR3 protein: CASSLPGQGAGGELFF; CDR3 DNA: TGTGCCAGCAGCTTGCCGGGACAGGGGGCCGGCGGGGAGCTGTTTTTT
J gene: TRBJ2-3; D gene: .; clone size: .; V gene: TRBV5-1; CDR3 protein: CASSLDRVTQYF; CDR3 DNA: TGCGCCAGCAGCTTGGACCGAGTTACGCAGTATTTT
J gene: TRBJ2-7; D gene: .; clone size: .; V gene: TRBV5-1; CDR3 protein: CASSLEGGPYEQYF; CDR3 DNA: TGCGCCAGCAGCTTGGAAGGGGGACCCTACGAGCAGTACTTC
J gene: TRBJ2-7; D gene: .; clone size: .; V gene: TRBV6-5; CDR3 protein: CASSKGGSSYEQYF; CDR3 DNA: TGTGCCAGCAGCAAGGGGGGGAGCTCCTACGAGCAGTACTTC
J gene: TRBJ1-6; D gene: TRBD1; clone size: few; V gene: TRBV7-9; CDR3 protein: CASSLDPGQGNSPLHF; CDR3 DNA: TGTGCCAGCAGCTTAGACCCGGGACAGGGGAATTCACCCCTCCACTTT
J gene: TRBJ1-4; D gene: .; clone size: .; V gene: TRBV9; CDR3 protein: CASSVGPTGGNEKLFF; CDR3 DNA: TGTGCCAGCAGCGTAGGACCAACGGGGGGTAATGAAAAACTGTTTTTT
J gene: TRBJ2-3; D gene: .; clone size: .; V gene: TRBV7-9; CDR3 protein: CASSSPWTAPDTQYF; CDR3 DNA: TGTGCCAGCAGCTCTCCCTGGACAGCGCCAGATACGCAGTATTTT
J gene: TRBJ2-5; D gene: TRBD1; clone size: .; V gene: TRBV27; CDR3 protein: CASSFQGVGQETQYF; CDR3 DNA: TGTGCCAGCAGTTTCCAGGGGGTGGGTCAAGAGACCCAGTACTTC
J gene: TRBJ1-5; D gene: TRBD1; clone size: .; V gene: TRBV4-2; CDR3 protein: CASSQEAGQANQPQHF; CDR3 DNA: TGTGCCAGCAGCCAAGAAGCGGGACAGGCCAATCAGCCCCAGCATTTT
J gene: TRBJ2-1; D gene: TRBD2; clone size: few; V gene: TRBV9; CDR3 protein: CASSFTTGRGNEQFF; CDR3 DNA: TGTGCCAGCAGCTTCACTACCGGGCGGGGGAATGAGCAGTTCTTC